This TCR beta chain comes out of a study of blood T cell repertoires in COVID-19. Study summary: In each case, the material was cDNA or gDNA derived from T cells, B-cell-depleted T cells, or PBMCs.

Germline V gene lookup returns CDR1 LGHNA and CDR2 YNFKEQ. CDR3 length equals 16 residues. With V trimmed by 2 bases and J by 3 bases, 5 bases remained unmatched. Authors' analysis steps: Scientists estimated how many nucleated cells there were by amplifying reference gene primers. Assay used: immunoSEQ multiplex PCR; TCRdb lists only in-frame clones, some missing. V, J and clone size derive from that table, while D and trimming were established from the DNA sequence. Counted here are approximately 250,000 clones, 70% to 90% occurring once; the ten biggest clones make up around 1%. This clone was detected only once.

The rearrangement links TRBV4-2 to TRBJ2-7, with 12 bases that match TRBD1. The sample taken for sequencing was peripheral blood. The receptor's source is a man aged 35 to 55 with acute or convalescent COVID-19. The CDR3 coding sequence is TGTGCCAGCAGCCAACCTGGGACAGGGGGCTTCTACGAGCAGTACTTC. Translating gives CASSQPGTGGFYEQYF.